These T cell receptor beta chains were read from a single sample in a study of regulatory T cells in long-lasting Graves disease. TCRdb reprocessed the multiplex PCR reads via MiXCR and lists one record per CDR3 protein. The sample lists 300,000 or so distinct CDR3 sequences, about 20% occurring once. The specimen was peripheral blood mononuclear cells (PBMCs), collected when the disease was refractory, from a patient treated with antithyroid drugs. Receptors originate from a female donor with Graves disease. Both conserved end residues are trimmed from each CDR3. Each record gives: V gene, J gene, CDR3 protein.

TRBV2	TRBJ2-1	ASTPEAGVNEQF
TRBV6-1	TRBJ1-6	ASRATGSGFYNSPLH
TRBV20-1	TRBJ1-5	SARGFGPQH
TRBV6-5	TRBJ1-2	ASSYLGQAHGYT
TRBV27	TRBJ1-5	ASGKLGQPQH
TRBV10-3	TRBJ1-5	AISESIGGIQPQH
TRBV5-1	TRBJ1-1	ASSLLQGAGMNTEAF
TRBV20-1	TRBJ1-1	SARDIRTVSEAF
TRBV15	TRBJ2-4	ATSSLAADIQY
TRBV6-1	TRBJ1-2	ASSGGKQGSYT
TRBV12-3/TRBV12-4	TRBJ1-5	ASSLRFGTGGNQPQH
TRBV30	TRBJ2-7	ATDRGGAYEQY
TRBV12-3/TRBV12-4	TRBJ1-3	ASTHPSAGNTIY
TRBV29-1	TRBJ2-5	SARKTMETQY
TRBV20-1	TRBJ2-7	SATHQGPYEQY
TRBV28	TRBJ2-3	ASSRPEGLPDTQY
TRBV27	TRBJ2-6	ASSLQRSGANVLT
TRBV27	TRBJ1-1	ASSLGIRTEAF
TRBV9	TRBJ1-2	ASGGTGGYGYT
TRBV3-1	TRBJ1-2	ASSHRGTQLFRYGYT
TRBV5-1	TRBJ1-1	ASSSQTVGTEAF
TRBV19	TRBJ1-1	ASTPDGGDAEAF
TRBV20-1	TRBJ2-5	SARRGGGDETQY
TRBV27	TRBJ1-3	ASSLTGARCGNTIY
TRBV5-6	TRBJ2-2	ASSPPSSGELF
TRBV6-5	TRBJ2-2	ASSYWTSRTGELF
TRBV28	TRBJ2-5	ASLRTSGSKTQY
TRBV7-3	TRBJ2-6	ASSHQTGALT
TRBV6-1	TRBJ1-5	ASTKQGNQPQH
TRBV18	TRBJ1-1	ASSPPEDRGPLRRAF
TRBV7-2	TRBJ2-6	ASSQTGGATGANVLT
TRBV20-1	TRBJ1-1	SAREGLNTEAF
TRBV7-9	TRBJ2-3	ASSLGWDSHTQY
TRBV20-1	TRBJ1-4	SARKGGTREKLF
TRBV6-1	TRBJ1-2	ASSTSRDRGSYYGYT
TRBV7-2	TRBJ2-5	ASIKTSGRAWETQY
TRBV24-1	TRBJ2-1	ATSDGPTSRRQF
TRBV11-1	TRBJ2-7	ASSLSRTGSYEQY
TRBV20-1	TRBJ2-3	SARDTVSTDTQY
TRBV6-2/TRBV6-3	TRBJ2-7	ASSDREASEQY
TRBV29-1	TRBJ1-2	SIADRVHGYT
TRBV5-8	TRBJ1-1	ASSLFRTVSTEAF
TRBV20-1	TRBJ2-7	SARAGSSIEQY
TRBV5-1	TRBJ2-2	ASSLEGQGGELF
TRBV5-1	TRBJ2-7	ASSLGPGLGSYEQY